The T cell receptor (beta chain) under discussion was sequenced for a study of T cells in Graves' hyperthyroidism and ophthalmopathy. Diagnoses were made from clinical symptoms, serum measures (thyroxine and TRAb), thyroid ultrasound and orbital computed tomography. Fresh 10 ml peripheral blood yielded PBMCs. Researchers amplified the TCR beta CDR3 regions from RNA transcripts. With the HTBI primer set, the TCR CDR3 went through a first round of RT-PCR. MiXCR was run by TCRdb on the multiplex PCR reads, yielding one entry per CDR3 protein. This table holds around 700,000 distinct CDR3 sequences, under 45% found once. The clonotype originates from a woman aged 40 to 55 with Graves' hyperthyroidism. The specimen was blood.

CDR3 bases: TGTGCCACCAGTGATTTGCAACAAATCTTCCAGGGACCCGGGATGGAGACCCAGTACTTC. It codes for CATSDLQQIFQGPGMETQYF. The rearrangement uses TRBV24-1 and TRBJ2-5; perhaps D is TRBD1 or TRBD2 (5 bases each). This CDR3 has 20 residues. Trimming left V 0 bases short and J 5 bases short, with 27 bases between. Looked up from germline, CDR1 is KGHDR and CDR2 is SFDVKD.